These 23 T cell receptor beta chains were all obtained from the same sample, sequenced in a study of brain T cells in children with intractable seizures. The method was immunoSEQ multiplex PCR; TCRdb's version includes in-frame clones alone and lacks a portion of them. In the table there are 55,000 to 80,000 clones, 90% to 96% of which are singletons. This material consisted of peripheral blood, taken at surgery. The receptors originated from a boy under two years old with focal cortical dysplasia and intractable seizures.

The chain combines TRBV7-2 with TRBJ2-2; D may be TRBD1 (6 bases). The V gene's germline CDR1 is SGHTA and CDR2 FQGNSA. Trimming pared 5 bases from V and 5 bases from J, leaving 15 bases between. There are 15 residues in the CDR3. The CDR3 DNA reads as TGTGCCAGCAGCCCCTCGACAGGAATAACCGGGGAGCTGTTTTTT. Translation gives CASSPSTGITGELFF.

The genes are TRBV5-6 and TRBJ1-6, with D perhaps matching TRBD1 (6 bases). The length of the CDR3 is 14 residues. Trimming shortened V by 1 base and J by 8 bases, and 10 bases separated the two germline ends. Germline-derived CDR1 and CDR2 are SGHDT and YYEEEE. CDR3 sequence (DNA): TGTGCCAGCAGCTTGAGGGACATTTATTCACCCCTCCACTTT. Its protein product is CASSLRDIYSPLHF. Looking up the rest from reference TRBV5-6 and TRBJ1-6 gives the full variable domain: DAGVTQSPTHLIKTRGQQVTLRCSPKSGHDTVSWYQQALGQGPQFIFQYYEEEERQRGNFPDRFSGHQFPNYSSELNVNALLLGDSALYLCASSLRDIYSPLHFGNGTRLTVT.

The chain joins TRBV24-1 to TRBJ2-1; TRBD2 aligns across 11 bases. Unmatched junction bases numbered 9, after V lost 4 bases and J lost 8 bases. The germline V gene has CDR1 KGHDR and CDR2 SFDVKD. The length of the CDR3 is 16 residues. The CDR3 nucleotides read TGTGCCACCAGTGACCCTCGACTAGCGGGACGGGATGAGCAGTTCTTC. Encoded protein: CATSDPRLAGRDEQFF.

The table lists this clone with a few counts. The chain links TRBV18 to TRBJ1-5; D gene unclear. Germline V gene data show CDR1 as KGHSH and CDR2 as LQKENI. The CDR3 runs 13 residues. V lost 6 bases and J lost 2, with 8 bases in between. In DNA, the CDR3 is TGTGCCAGCTCGTTATTCGGCAATCAGCCCCAGCATTTT. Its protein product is CASSLFGNQPQHF.

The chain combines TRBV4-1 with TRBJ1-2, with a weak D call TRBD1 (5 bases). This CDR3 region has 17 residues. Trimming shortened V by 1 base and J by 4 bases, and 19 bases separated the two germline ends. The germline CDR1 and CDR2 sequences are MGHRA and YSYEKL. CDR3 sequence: CASSQVVWDPKPYGYTF. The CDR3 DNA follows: TGCGCCAGCAGCCAAGTCGTCTGGGACCCAAAACCCTATGGCTACACCTTC.

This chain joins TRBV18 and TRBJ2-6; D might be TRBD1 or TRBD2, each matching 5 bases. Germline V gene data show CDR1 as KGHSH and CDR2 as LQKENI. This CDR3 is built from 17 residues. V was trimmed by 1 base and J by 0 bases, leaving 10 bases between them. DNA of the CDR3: TGTGCCAGCTCACCACTCCGGGGCCTCTCTGGGGCCAACGTCCTGACTTTC. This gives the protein CASSPLRGLSGANVLTF.

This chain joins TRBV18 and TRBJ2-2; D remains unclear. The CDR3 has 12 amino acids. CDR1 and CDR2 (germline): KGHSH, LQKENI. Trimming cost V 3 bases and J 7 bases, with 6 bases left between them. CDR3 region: CASSPLGGELFF. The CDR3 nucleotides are TGTGCCAGCTCACCTCTAGGCGGGGAGCTGTTTTTT.

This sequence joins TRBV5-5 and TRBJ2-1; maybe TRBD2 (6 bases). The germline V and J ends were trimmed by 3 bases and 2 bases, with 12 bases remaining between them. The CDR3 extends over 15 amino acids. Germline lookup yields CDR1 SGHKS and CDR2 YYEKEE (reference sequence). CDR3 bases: TGTGCCAGCAGCTCCTTCCCTAGCGCCTACAATGAGCAGTTCTTC. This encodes CASSSFPSAYNEQFF.

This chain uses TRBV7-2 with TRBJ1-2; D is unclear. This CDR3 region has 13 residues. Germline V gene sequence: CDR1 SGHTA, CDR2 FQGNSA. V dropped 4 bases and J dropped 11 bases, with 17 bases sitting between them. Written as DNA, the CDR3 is TGTGCCAGCAGCTCAGTCCCTGAGGGCTGGTACACCTTC. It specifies CASSSVPEGWYTF.

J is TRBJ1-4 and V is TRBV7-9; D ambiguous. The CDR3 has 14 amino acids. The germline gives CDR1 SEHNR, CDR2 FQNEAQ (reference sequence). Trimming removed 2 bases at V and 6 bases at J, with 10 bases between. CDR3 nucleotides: TGTGCCAGCAGCTTAAGCGGTAACTATGAAAAACTGTTTTTT. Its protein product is CASSLSGNYEKLFF.

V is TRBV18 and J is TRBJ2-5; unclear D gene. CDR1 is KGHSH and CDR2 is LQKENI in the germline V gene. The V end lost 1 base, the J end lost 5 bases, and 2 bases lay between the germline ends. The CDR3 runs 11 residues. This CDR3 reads CASSPRETQYF. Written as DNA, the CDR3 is TGTGCCAGCTCACCACGGGAGACCCAGTACTTC.

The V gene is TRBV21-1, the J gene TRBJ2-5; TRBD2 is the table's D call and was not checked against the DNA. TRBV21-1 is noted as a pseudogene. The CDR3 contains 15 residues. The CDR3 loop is CARFSGTSRKETQYF. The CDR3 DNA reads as TGTGCCAGATTCTCGGGGACTAGCCGTAAAGAGACCCAGTACTTC.

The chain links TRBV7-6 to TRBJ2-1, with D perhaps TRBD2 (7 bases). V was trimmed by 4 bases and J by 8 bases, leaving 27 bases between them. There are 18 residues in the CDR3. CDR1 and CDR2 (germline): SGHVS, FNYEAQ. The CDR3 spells CASSYAGDGGAGIHEQFF. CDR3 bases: TGTGCCAGCAGCTACGCCGGGGATGGGGGGGCAGGTATCCATGAGCAGTTCTTC. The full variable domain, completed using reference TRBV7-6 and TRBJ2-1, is GAGVSQSPRYKVTKRGQDVALRCDPISGHVSLYWYRQALGQGPEFLTYFNYEAQQDKSGLPNDRFSAERPEGSISTLTIQRTEQRDSAMYRCASSYAGDGGAGIHEQFFGPGTRLTVL.

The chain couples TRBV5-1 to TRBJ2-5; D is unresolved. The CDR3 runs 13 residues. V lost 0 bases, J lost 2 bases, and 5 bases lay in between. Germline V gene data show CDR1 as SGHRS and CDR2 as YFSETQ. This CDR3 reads CASSLGPQETQYF. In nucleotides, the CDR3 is TGCGCCAGCAGCTTGGGACCACAAGAGACCCAGTACTTC.

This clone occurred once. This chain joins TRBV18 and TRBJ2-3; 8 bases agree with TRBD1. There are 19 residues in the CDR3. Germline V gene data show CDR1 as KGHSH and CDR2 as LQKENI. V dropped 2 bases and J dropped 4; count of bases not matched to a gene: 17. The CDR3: CASSPYSDRVSTGADTQYF. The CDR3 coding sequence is TGTGCCAGCTCACCATATTCGGACAGGGTTTCGACTGGCGCAGATACGCAGTATTTT.

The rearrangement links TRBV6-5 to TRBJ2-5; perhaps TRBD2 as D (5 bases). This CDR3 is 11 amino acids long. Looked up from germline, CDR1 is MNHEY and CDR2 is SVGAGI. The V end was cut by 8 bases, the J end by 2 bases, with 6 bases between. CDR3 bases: TGTGCCAGCCGACTACAAGAGACCCAGTACTTC. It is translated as CASRLQETQYF.

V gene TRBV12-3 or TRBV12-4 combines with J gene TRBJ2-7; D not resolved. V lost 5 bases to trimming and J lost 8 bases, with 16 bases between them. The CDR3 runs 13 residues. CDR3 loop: CASSADISTKQYF. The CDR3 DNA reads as TGTGCCAGCAGTGCAGACATTTCTACCAAGCAGTACTTC.

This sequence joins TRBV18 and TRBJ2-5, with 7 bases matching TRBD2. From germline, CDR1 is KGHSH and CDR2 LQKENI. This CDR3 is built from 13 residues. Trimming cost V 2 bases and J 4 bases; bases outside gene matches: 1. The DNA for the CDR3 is TGTGCCAGCTCACCATCGGGGGGAGAGACCCAGTACTTC. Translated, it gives CASSPSGGETQYF.

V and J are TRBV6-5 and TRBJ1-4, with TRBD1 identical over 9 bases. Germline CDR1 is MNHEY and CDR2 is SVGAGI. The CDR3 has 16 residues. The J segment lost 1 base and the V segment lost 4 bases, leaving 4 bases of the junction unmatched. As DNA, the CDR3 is TGTGCCAGCAGTTTCGGACAGGGGCAAACTAATGAAAAACTGTTTTTT. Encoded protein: CASSFGQGQTNEKLFF.

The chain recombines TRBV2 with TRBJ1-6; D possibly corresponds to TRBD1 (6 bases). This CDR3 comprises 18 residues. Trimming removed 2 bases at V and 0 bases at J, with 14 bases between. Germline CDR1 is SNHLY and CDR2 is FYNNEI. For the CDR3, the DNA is TGTGCCAGCAGTGAAAGGCAGGGGAAGAGCTCCTATAATTCACCCCTCCACTTT. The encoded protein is CASSERQGKSSYNSPLHF.

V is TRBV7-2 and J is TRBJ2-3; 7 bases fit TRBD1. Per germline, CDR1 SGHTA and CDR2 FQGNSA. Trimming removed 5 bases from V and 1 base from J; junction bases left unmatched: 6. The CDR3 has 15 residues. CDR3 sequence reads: CASSPRTGRTDTQYF. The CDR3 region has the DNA TGTGCCAGCAGCCCCCGGACAGGACGCACAGATACGCAGTATTTT.

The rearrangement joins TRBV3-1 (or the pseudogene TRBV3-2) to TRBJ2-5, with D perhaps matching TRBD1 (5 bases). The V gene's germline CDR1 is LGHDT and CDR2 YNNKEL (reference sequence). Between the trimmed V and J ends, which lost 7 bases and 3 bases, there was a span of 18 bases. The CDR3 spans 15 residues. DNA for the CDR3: TGTGCCAGCACCCAGGGCCGGGCCCTTAAAGAGACCCAGTACTTC. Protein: CASTQGRALKETQYF.

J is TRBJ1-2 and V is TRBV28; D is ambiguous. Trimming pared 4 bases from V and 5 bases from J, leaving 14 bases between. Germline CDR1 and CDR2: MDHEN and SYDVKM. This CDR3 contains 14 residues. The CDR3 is CASSSPRQAYGYTF. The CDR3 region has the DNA TGTGCCAGCAGTTCCCCCCGGCAGGCTTATGGCTACACCTTC.